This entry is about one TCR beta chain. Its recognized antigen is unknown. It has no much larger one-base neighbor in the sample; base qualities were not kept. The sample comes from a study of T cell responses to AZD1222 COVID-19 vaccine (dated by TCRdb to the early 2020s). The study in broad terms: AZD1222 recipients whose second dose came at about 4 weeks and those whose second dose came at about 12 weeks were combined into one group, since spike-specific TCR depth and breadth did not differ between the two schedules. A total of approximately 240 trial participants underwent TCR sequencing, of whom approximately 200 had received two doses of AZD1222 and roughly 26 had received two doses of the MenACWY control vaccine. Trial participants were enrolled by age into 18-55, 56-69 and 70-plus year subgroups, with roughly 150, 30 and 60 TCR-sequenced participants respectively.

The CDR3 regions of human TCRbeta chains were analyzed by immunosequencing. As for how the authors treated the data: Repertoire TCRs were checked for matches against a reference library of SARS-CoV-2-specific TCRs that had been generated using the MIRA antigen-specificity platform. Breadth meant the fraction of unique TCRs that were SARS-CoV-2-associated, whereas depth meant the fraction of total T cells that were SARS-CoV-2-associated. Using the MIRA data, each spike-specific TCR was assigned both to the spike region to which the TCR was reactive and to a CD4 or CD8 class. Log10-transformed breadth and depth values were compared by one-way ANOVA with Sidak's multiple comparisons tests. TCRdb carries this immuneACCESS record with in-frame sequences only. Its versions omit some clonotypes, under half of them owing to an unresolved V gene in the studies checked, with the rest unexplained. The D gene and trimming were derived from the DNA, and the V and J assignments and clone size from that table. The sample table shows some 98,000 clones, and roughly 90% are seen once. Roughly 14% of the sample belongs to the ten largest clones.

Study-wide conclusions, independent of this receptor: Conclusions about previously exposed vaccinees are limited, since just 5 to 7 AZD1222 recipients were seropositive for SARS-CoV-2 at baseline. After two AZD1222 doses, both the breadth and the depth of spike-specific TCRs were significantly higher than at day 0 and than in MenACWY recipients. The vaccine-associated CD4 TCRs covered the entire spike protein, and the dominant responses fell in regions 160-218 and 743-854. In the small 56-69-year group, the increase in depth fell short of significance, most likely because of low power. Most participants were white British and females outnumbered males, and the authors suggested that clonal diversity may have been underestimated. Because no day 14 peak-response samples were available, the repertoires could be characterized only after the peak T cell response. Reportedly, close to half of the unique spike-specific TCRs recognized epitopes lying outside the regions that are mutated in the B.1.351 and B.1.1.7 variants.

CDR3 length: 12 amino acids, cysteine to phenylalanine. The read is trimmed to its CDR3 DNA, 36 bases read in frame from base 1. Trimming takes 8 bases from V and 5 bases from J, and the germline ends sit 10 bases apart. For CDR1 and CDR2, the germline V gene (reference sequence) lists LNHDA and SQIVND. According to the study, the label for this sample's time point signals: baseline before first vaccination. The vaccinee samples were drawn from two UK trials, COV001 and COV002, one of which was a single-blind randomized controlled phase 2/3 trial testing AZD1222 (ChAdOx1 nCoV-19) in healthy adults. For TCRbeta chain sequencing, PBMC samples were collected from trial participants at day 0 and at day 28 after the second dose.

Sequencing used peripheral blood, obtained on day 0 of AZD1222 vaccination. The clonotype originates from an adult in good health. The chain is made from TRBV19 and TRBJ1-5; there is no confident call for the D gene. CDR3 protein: CASAPDHQPQHF. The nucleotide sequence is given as TGTGCCAGTGCCCCTGACCATCAGCCCCAGCATTTT.